This TCR beta chain came from a study of human T cells and chemical hapten exposure. For the study at large: Alopecia areata, totalis or universalis affected patients who were mostly female.

Time point reported: patch test 2, 6 weeks after DPC sensitization. Treatment given: therapeutic diphenylcyclopropenone sensitization with weekly scalp DPC. Donors were 18 to 70-year-old alopecia patients suitable for DPC. TCRdb recomputed calls from the RACE reads with MiXCR, one row per CDR3 protein. The data hold some 57,000 distinct CDR3 sequences, with 8.5% to 10% observed a single time. The V and J ends lost 4 bases and 5 bases, in that order; junction bases with no gene match: 6. Per the germline V gene, CDR1 is SGDLS and CDR2 is YYNGEE. This CDR3 has 15 residues. V is TRBV9 and J is TRBJ2-1, with 10 bases that match TRBD2. The sample here was whole blood, taken in connection with sensitization to the hapten diphenylcyclopropenone (DPC). The source is a woman in her forties or fifties with alopecia areata. Some clones in this sample may be carry-over from other donors' samples. Here the CDR3 DNA reads TGTGCCAGCAGCCCACGGACTAGCGGTAACAATGAGCAGTTCTTC. This gives the protein CASSPRTSGNNEQFF.